Shown below are 26 T cell receptor beta chains from a single sample sequenced in a study of regulatory T cells in long-lasting Graves disease. The time point is: newly diagnosed GD, antithyroid drugs for less than 3 months. There was RNA extracted from PBMCs, and the TCR library was made from it. Researchers made TCR beta libraries by using iRepertoire HTBI primers and running Arm-PCR on CDR3 regions. TCRdb re-analysed the multiplex PCR reads in MiXCR, keeping a single row per CDR3 protein. Of about 420,000 distinct CDR3 sequences listed, about 17% are singletons. A further study also used this sample, focusing on T cells in Graves' hyperthyroidism and ophthalmopathy.

The sequencing used peripheral blood mononuclear cells (PBMCs), collected at new diagnosis, from a patient treated with antithyroid drugs. The receptors stem from a woman aged 18-29 years with Graves disease.

This clonotype was observed many times. The gene calls are TRBV20-1 and TRBJ2-3; 10 bases align to TRBD2. CDR1 is DFQATT, CDR2 SNEGSKA, per germline (reference sequence). V lost 3 bases, J lost 3 bases, and 3 bases stayed unmatched. The CDR3 is 14 amino acids. CDR3 loop: CSASLAGVTDTQYF. The CDR3 DNA reads as TGCAGTGCTAGTCTAGCGGGAGTTACAGATACGCAGTATTTT.

This clonotype was counted many times. The gene calls are TRBV27 and TRBJ1-2, with D tentatively TRBD1 (6 bases). CDR1 and CDR2 from the germline V gene are MNHEY and SMNVEV (reference sequence). The V end was cut by 1 base, the J end by 8 bases, with 14 bases between. The length of the CDR3 is 14 residues. The CDR3 protein is CASSLFNRVDGYTF. The CDR3 DNA follows: TGTGCCAGCAGTTTATTCAACAGGGTAGACGGCTACACCTTC.

The CDR3 loop reads CASSALPETQYF. CDR3 nucleotide sequence: TGTGCCAGCAGTGCCCTCCCAGAGACCCAGTACTTC. The V gene is TRBV28, the J gene TRBJ2-5; D is undetermined. V was clipped by 5 bases and J by 4 bases, with 8 bases between them. The CDR3 is 12 amino acids. CDR1 is MDHEN, CDR2 SYDVKM, per germline.

A few counts support this clonotype. An end of the junction does not agree with germline; a read error may underlie this. The V gene is TRBV11-2, the J gene TRBJ1-2; the match to TRBD1 covers 7 bases. The CDR3 is 12 residues long. CDR1 SGHAT and CDR2 FQNNGV come from the germline V gene. CDR3 protein: CASSMTGRVIAF. As DNA, the CDR3 is TGTGCCAGCAGCATGACAGGGAGGGTTATCGCCTTC.

This clonotype was counted between two and nine times. V is TRBV2 and J is TRBJ2-1; TRBD2 agrees at 9 bases. Germline V CDR1 and CDR2: SNHLY, FYNNEI. V gave up 4 bases and J gave up 1 base; unmatched junction bases: 5. The CDR3 has 16 residues. This chain's CDR3 is CASSALAGVSYNEQFF. Written as DNA, the CDR3 is TGTGCCAGCAGTGCTTTAGCGGGAGTTTCCTACAATGAGCAGTTCTTC.

This clonotype was counted between two and nine times. The V call is TRBV3-1, the J call TRBJ2-5; TRBD2 matches 10 bases. With V trimmed by 5 bases and J by 2 bases, 5 bases remained unmatched. The length of the CDR3 is 15 residues. CDR1 and CDR2 (germline): LGHDT, YNNKEL (reference sequence). The CDR3 region has the DNA TGTGCCAGCAGCTCAGCGGGAGGGCTTCAAGAGACCCAGTACTTC. It translates to CASSSAGGLQETQYF.

This clonotype was seen a handful of times. The V and J genes are TRBV9 and TRBJ2-1; TRBD2 aligns across 9 bases. Per the germline V gene, CDR1 is SGDLS and CDR2 is YYNGEE. V lost 3 bases, J lost 6 bases, and 10 bases stayed unmatched. This CDR3 comprises 16 residues. The CDR3 is CASSGFIAGVGNEQFF. The CDR3 coding sequence is TGTGCCAGCAGCGGATTCATAGCGGGAGTAGGCAATGAGCAGTTCTTC.

This sequence joins TRBV5-5 and TRBJ2-1; 11 bases are a match to TRBD2. The CDR3 consists of 16 residues. V shed 3 bases, J shed 4 bases, and the junction held 6 bases outside the gene matches. CDR1 is SGHKS and CDR2 is YYEKEE in the germline V gene (reference sequence). CDR3: CASSSGLAVTYNEQFF. DNA for the CDR3: TGTGCCAGCAGCTCGGGACTAGCGGTGACATACAATGAGCAGTTCTTC.

This clonotype was recorded at least ten times. This chain connects TRBV18 to TRBJ2-3; D remains ambiguous. Germline CDR1 and CDR2: KGHSH and LQKENI. This CDR3 contains 12 residues. The germline V and J ends were trimmed by 1 base and 6 bases, with 5 bases remaining between them. DNA of the CDR3: TGTGCCAGCTCACCACAAGGTGATACGCAGTATTTT. It yields the protein CASSPQGDTQYF.

This clonotype came up many times. The chain has TRBV20-1 and TRBJ2-1; D is perhaps TRBD2 (5 bases). This CDR3 spans 16 amino acids. Germline V gives CDR1 DFQATT, CDR2 SNEGSKA (reference sequence). Trimming cost V 1 base and J 4 bases, with 17 bases left between them. CDR3 region: CSARVREGPGYNEQFF. The DNA of the CDR3 is TGCAGTGCTAGAGTCCGGGAAGGTCCAGGATACAATGAGCAGTTCTTC.

This clonotype has a count of ten or more. This rearrangement joins TRBV7-3 to TRBJ2-5, with 9 nucleotides matching TRBD2. Germline V gene data show CDR1 as SGHTA and CDR2 as FQGTGA. The CDR3 contains 15 residues. V trimming: 4 bases; J trimming: 2 bases; junction bases outside the gene matches: 5. The CDR3 loop is CASSSAGGRQETQYF. The CDR3 DNA is TGTGCCAGCAGCTCGGCGGGGGGGCGACAAGAGACCCAGTACTTC.

This clonotype was counted many times. The chain carries TRBV2 and TRBJ2-7; TRBD2 agrees at 11 bases. Germline loops: CDR1 SNHLY, CDR2 FYNNEI. The CDR3 contains 15 residues. V gave up 5 bases and J gave up 0 bases; unmatched junction bases: 3. CDR3 sequence: CASSNSGRASYEQYF. In DNA, the CDR3 is TGTGCCAGCAGTAATAGCGGGAGGGCCTCCTACGAGCAGTACTTC.

This clonotype was recorded many times. The chain links TRBV5-8 to TRBJ2-2, with D possibly TRBD2 on 5 matching bases. CDR3 length: 16 residues. V lost 0 bases and J lost 4, with 13 bases in between. Germline lookup yields CDR1 SGHTS and CDR2 YDEGEE. CDR3 bases: TGTGCCAGCAGCTTGGGTACCAGCGGCCCCACCGGGGAGCTGTTTTTT. Translated, it gives CASSLGTSGPTGELFF.

This clonotype showed up just a few times. The chain carries TRBV6-1 and TRBJ2-3; D uncertain. This CDR3 spans 10 amino acids. The germline CDR1 and CDR2 sequences are MNHNS and SASEGT. Between the trimmed V and J ends, which lost 8 bases and 2 bases, there was a span of 2 bases. Written as DNA, the CDR3 is TGTGCCAGCTTCACAGATACGCAGTATTTT. Translated: CASFTDTQYF.

The chain carries TRBV24-1 and TRBJ1-5; D may be TRBD1 (6 bases). This CDR3 is built from 17 residues. With 4 bases removed from V and 2 bases from J, the gap between germline ends came to 17 bases. Germline assignment: CDR1 KGHDR and CDR2 SFDVKD. The CDR3 DNA reads as TGTGCCACCAGTGACCCGACGGGGGCGGATGGCAATCAGCCCCAGCATTTT. The encoded protein is CATSDPTGADGNQPQHF.

This clonotype was detected a few times. This chain connects TRBV28 to TRBJ1-2; 12 positions agree with TRBD1. There are 15 residues in the CDR3. In germline, CDR1 is MDHEN, CDR2 SYDVKM. V lost 6 bases and J lost 7; bases outside the gene matches: 9. CDR3 protein: CASSQWDRGLGGYTF. In DNA form, the CDR3 reads TGTGCCAGCAGCCAGTGGGACAGGGGGCTTGGTGGCTACACCTTC.

This clonotype appeared a few times. The genes are TRBV18 and TRBJ2-2; 7 nucleotides agree with TRBD1. CDR1 is KGHSH and CDR2 is LQKENI in the germline V gene. The CDR3 has 16 residues. With V trimmed by 3 bases and J by 4 bases, 8 bases remained unmatched. CDR3: CASSPDRTTLTGELFF. In nucleotides, the CDR3 is TGTGCCAGCTCACCGGACAGGACCACCCTCACCGGGGAGCTGTTTTTT.

The chain couples TRBV2 to TRBJ1-5; 7 nucleotides match TRBD1. CDR1 and CDR2 from the germline V gene are SNHLY and FYNNEI. The length of the CDR3 is 15 residues. Unmatched junction bases numbered 9, after V lost 5 bases and J lost 5 bases. In DNA form, the CDR3 reads TGTGCCAGCAGTCCTATTATCGGGACAGATCAGCCCCAGCATTTT. It is translated as CASSPIIGTDQPQHF.

Only a few counts were recorded for this clonotype. This chain joins TRBV9 and TRBJ1-2; 10 bases agree with TRBD1. This CDR3 spans 15 amino acids. In germline, CDR1 is SGDLS, CDR2 YYNGEE. V lost 0 bases to trimming and J lost 6 bases; unmatched junction nucleotides: 5. DNA of the CDR3: TGTGCCAGCAGCGTAGGCCTCGGGACAGGGGATGGCTACACCTTC. It specifies CASSVGLGTGDGYTF.

This clonotype was recorded at least ten times. V is TRBV3-1 and J is TRBJ2-1; D is possibly TRBD1 (7 bases). Germline V CDR1 and CDR2: LGHDT, YNNKEL (reference sequence). The CDR3 is 15 residues long. With 4 bases removed from V and 5 bases from J, the gap between germline ends came to 15 bases. The chain's CDR3 is CASSLRQGLNNEQFF. CDR3 in DNA: TGTGCCAGCAGCCTTAGACAGGGACTTAACAATGAGCAGTTCTTC.

This clonotype was seen many times. The V gene is TRBV27, the J gene TRBJ1-1; D remains unclear. V shed 3 bases and J shed 7 bases, with 12 bases lying between them. Germline CDR1 is MNHEY and CDR2 is SMNVEV (reference sequence). The CDR3 is 13 amino acids. The CDR3 region is CASSFLPSYEAFF. The CDR3 nucleotides are TGTGCCAGCAGTTTCCTCCCCTCGTATGAAGCTTTCTTT.

This clonotype has a count of ten or more. The chain uses TRBV13 and TRBJ1-2, with TRBD1 matching over 8 bases. Trimming took 4 bases from V and 8 from J; bases not matched to a gene: 6. This CDR3 contains 13 residues. Germline assignment: CDR1 PRHDT and CDR2 FYEKMQ (reference sequence). The CDR3 loop is CASSSLDREGYTF. CDR3 nucleotide sequence: TGTGCCAGCAGCTCGCTGGACAGGGAAGGCTACACCTTC.

The table lists this clonotype with a few counts. The chain carries TRBV4-3 and TRBJ2-1; D gene ambiguous. V lost 1 base and J lost 7, with 11 bases in between. The germline CDR1 and CDR2 sequences are LGHNA and YSLEER. CDR3 length: 14 amino acids. CDR3 nucleotides: TGCGCCAGCAGCCAAGGTATCCGCATGAATGAGCAGTTCTTC. It is translated as CASSQGIRMNEQFF.

This clonotype was detected only a few times. The rearrangement joins TRBV19 to TRBJ1-1, with D tentatively TRBD1 (5 bases). Germline V gene sequence: CDR1 LNHDA, CDR2 SQIVND (reference sequence). The CDR3 length is 15 residues. V lost 5 bases to trimming and J lost 5 bases, with 18 bases between them. The CDR3 DNA reads TGTGCCAGTAGTCCGGACCTTGCCCGGGGGACTGAAGCTTTCTTT. Encoded protein: CASSPDLARGTEAFF.

About this clonotype: Compared with germline, one end of the junction differs, possibly owing to a read error. This sequence joins TRBV12-3 or TRBV12-4 and TRBJ2-7, with D possibly TRBD2 on 7 matching bases. The CDR3 is made up of 13 amino acids. The CDR3 is CASSPRGGYERYF. The CDR3 nucleotides read TGTGCCAGCAGCCCGAGGGGGGGCTACGAGCGGTACTTC.

This clonotype was recorded many times. This rearrangement joins TRBV27 to TRBJ2-7; TRBD1 matches 9 bases. V lost 6 bases, J lost 3 bases, and 6 bases stayed unmatched. CDR1 and CDR2 from the germline V gene are MNHEY and SMNVEV (reference sequence). This CDR3 has 14 amino acids. CDR3 sequence: CASSLGTGIYEQYF. The CDR3 nucleotides read TGTGCCAGCAGCTTAGGGACAGGGATCTACGAGCAGTACTTC.